Below, 29 T cell receptor beta chains from the same sample are listed, as sequenced in a study of tumor-infiltrating lymphocytes in localized non-small cell lung cancer. Sequencing was performed with immunoSEQ multiplex PCR; in TCRdb, only in-frame clones are kept and a portion is missing. The table shows 13,000 or so clones, with 68% occurring only once. The sample was uninvolved lung tissue not adjacent to the tumor. These receptors originate from a human donor with non-small cell lung cancer.

The V and J genes are TRBV19 and TRBJ1-5; no definite D call. Germline V gene lookup returns CDR1 LNHDA and CDR2 SQIVND (reference sequence). Trimming removed 3 bases at V and 0 bases at J, with 9 bases between. The length of the CDR3 is 15 residues. In DNA form, the CDR3 reads TGTGCCAGTAGTATTCGGCAGATTAGCAATCAGCCCCAGCATTTT. This sequence encodes CASSIRQISNQPQHF.

The V and J genes are TRBV2 and TRBJ2-2, with TRBD1 matching over 7 bases. The V gene's germline CDR1 is SNHLY and CDR2 FYNNEI. With V trimmed by 8 bases and J by 6 bases, 12 bases remained unmatched. The CDR3 consists of 15 residues. The CDR3 DNA reads TGTGCCAGCCGGCGCAATCCTCAGGGGGCCGGGGAGCTGTTTTTT. It yields the protein CASRRNPQGAGELFF.

The CDR3 reads CASSLANSRVTF. As DNA, the CDR3 is TGTGCCAGCAGCTTAGCGAACAGTCGCGTGACTTTC. V usage is TRBV11-3 and J usage is TRBJ2-6, with unresolved D. The CDR3 extends over 12 amino acids. Per the germline V gene, CDR1 is SGHNT and CDR2 is YENEEA. V was pared by 1 base and J by 17 bases, with 12 bases between.

The V call is TRBV4-3, the J call TRBJ2-7, with D uncertain. V was cut by 3 bases and J by 3 bases, with 15 bases left in between. The CDR3 extends over 15 amino acids. Germline CDR1 and CDR2: LGHNA and YSLEER. The CDR3 spells CASSHTLSNYYEQYF. CDR3 nucleotide sequence: TGCGCCAGCAGCCACACACTTTCAAACTACTACGAGCAGTACTTC.

This chain links TRBV6-6 with TRBJ2-1; 7 bases match TRBD1. Losses at the gene ends were 5 bases for V and 7 bases for J; bases not matched to a gene: 8. Germline CDR1 reads MNHNY; CDR2 reads SVGAGI (reference sequence). The length of the CDR3 is 14 residues. CDR3 DNA: TGTGCCAGCAGTCACACCCCGACAGGGAATGAGCAGTTCTTC. It is translated as CASSHTPTGNEQFF.

The V and J genes are TRBV9 and TRBJ1-5; 9 nucleotides agree with TRBD1. Germline V gene lookup returns CDR1 SGDLS and CDR2 YYNGEE. With V trimmed by 2 bases and J by 6 bases, 6 bases remained unmatched. CDR3 length: 15 residues. This chain's CDR3 is CASSVTGTGSQPQHF. DNA of the CDR3: TGTGCCAGCAGCGTTACCGGGACAGGGAGTCAGCCCCAGCATTTT.

The chain uses TRBV27 and TRBJ2-6; perhaps TRBD1 as D (5 bases). The CDR3 runs to 15 residues. Germline CDR1 MNHEY, CDR2 SMNVEV (reference sequence). V was cut by 6 bases and J by 2 bases, with 11 bases left in between. This CDR3 is CASSPRGTGANVLTF. CDR3 coding DNA: TGTGCCAGCAGCCCAAGGGGAACTGGGGCCAACGTCCTGACTTTC.

V gene TRBV5-1 combines with J gene TRBJ1-1; D is unresolved. V lost 0 bases, J lost 3 bases, and 9 bases lay in between. CDR3 length: 14 residues. Germline CDR1 is SGHRS and CDR2 is YFSETQ. The CDR3 DNA sequence: TGCGCCAGCAGCTTGGTAGGTCACTACACTGAAGCTTTCTTT. This sequence encodes CASSLVGHYTEAFF.

The gene calls are TRBV5-4 and TRBJ2-7; 11 nucleotides match TRBD1. Germline CDR1 is SGHNT and CDR2 is YYREEE (reference sequence). The CDR3 runs to 15 residues. J gave up 7 bases and V 4 bases, and 10 bases lay outside the gene matches. CDR3 region: CASSPTGTGGREQYF. The DNA for the CDR3 is TGTGCCAGCAGCCCTACCGGGACAGGGGGACGGGAGCAGTACTTC.

By sample share, this clone is medium-sized. This rearrangement joins TRBV5-8 to TRBJ2-1; 9 bases are a match to TRBD2. The germline CDR1 and CDR2 sequences are SGHTS and YDEGEE. The V gene end was trimmed by 4 bases and the J gene end by 6 bases; junction bases not matched to a gene: 8. This CDR3 comprises 15 residues. CDR3 residues: CASSISGSISNEQFF. The CDR3, as DNA: TGTGCCAGCAGCATTAGCGGGAGTATTTCCAATGAGCAGTTCTTC.

This chain connects TRBV7-3 to TRBJ2-1, with 8 bases lining up with TRBD2. Germline CDR1 reads SGHTA; CDR2 reads FQGTGA. Unmatched junction bases numbered 3, after V lost 1 base and J lost 4 bases. The CDR3 totals 15 residues. CDR3 nucleotides: TGTGCCAGCAGCTTAATGGTAGCGGGATACAATGAGCAGTTCTTC. Encoded protein: CASSLMVAGYNEQFF.

This chain joins TRBV27 and TRBJ1-4; D unclear. Trimming left V 5 bases short and J 2 bases short, with 9 bases between. Looked up from germline, CDR1 is MNHEY and CDR2 is SMNVEV (reference sequence). The CDR3 contains 14 residues. CDR3: CASSPQRTNEKLFF. CDR3 coding DNA: TGTGCCAGCAGTCCACAGCGGACTAATGAAAAACTGTTTTTT.

In the case of this clone: Sequence at one end of the junction differs from germline and may be a read error. The J gene is TRBJ1-2, the V gene TRBV7-6; tentative D call: TRBD1 (6 bases). This CDR3 comprises 13 residues. CDR1 SGHVS and CDR2 FNYEAQ come from the germline V gene. The CDR3 spells CASSSTPDRDILF. Here the CDR3 DNA reads TGTGCCAGCAGCTCCACCCCCGATCGGGACATCCTCTTC.

This sequence joins TRBV9 and TRBJ2-5; D uncertain. The CDR3 extends over 13 amino acids. Between the trimmed V and J ends, which lost 3 bases and 1 base, there was a span of 7 bases. Germline loops: CDR1 SGDLS, CDR2 YYNGEE. The CDR3 here is CASSAGSQETQYF. The DNA for the CDR3 is TGTGCCAGCAGCGCGGGCTCCCAAGAGACCCAGTACTTC.

This chain connects TRBV28 to TRBJ1-1; perhaps TRBD1 as D (5 bases). Trimming took off 3 bases at V and 3 bases at J, with 11 bases between the two ends. Germline V gene sequence: CDR1 MDHEN, CDR2 SYDVKM. This CDR3 spans 14 amino acids. CDR3 nucleotides: TGTGCCAGCAGTTTGGGGGGGGAGGACACTGAAGCTTTCTTT. It specifies CASSLGGEDTEAFF.

This chain uses TRBV4-2 with TRBJ1-2, with D perhaps matching TRBD1 (5 bases). Trimming removed 4 bases from V and 0 bases from J, with 12 bases in between. The CDR3 totals 15 residues. Germline CDR1 LGHNA, CDR2 YNFKEQ. CDR3: CASSRRDGTNYGYTF. The CDR3 nucleotides read TGTGCCAGCAGCCGGAGGGACGGAACTAACTATGGCTACACCTTC.

This chain links TRBV7-3 with TRBJ2-2; D is undetermined. V dropped 4 bases and J dropped 8 bases, with 5 bases sitting between them. The CDR3 sequence is 11 residues long. Germline V gene data show CDR1 as SGHTA and CDR2 as FQGTGA. The CDR3 protein is CASSYGGELFF. In nucleotides, the CDR3 is TGTGCCAGCAGCTACGGGGGGGAGCTGTTTTTT.

This clone has a single count. The gene calls are TRBV7-2 and TRBJ1-4, with a weak D call TRBD1 (5 bases). This CDR3 has 15 residues. V was shortened by 1 base and J by 7 bases, with 13 bases between the two germline ends. Germline loops: CDR1 SGHTA, CDR2 FQGNSA. The CDR3 spells CASSLDMGGGEKLFF. DNA for the CDR3: TGTGCCAGCAGCTTAGATATGGGGGGAGGTGAAAAACTGTTTTTT.

The J gene is TRBJ1-1, the V gene TRBV11-1, with a weak D call TRBD1 (5 bases). This CDR3 is built from 16 residues. Germline V gives CDR1 SGHAT, CDR2 FQDESV (reference sequence). Trimming left V 5 bases short and J 1 base short, with 17 bases between. CDR3 coding DNA: TGTGCCAGCAGCCCTGGGGGACCGCTGCGGAACACTGAAGCTTTCTTT. It yields the protein CASSPGGPLRNTEAFF. The variable domain in full, with the rest retrieved from reference TRBV11-1 and TRBJ1-1, is EAEVAQSPRYKITEKSQAVAFWCDPISGHATLYWYRQILGQGPELLVQFQDESVVDDSQLPKDRFSAERLKGVDSTLKIQPAELGDSAMYLCASSPGGPLRNTEAFFGQGTRLTVV.

The chain has TRBV19 and TRBJ1-5; no definite D call. From germline, CDR1 is LNHDA and CDR2 SQIVND (reference sequence). V lost 7 bases and J 3 bases, leaving 7 bases between the germline ends. There are 12 residues in the CDR3. The DNA of the CDR3 is TGTGCCAGTACGGGGTACAATCAGCCCCAGCATTTT. Its translation is CASTGYNQPQHF.

This sequence joins TRBV11-1 and TRBJ2-1; 9 positions match TRBD1. Germline-derived CDR1 and CDR2 are SGHAT and FQDESV (reference sequence). The CDR3 runs 14 residues. After removal of 4 bases from V and 8 bases from J, the junction contained 6 bases not matched to a gene. As DNA, the CDR3 is TGTGCCAGCAGCTCCCGGGACAGGGAACATGAGCAGTTCTTC. This translates into CASSSRDREHEQFF.

The rearrangement links TRBV28 to TRBJ2-3; 9 nucleotides match TRBD1. The V and J ends lost 11 bases and 3 bases, in that order; junction bases with no gene match: 9. CDR1 and CDR2 from the germline V gene are MDHEN and SYDVKM. The CDR3 has 14 residues. CDR3: CAARQGESTDTQYF. The CDR3 bases are TGTGCCGCCCGACAGGGGGAGAGTACAGATACGCAGTATTTT.

V usage is TRBV7-2 and J usage is TRBJ2-3; TRBD2 matches at 8 bases. The germline CDR1 and CDR2 sequences are SGHTA and FQGNSA. The CDR3 sequence is 15 residues long. The junction had 8 bases not matched to a gene; V was cut back by 7 bases and J by 2 bases. The CDR3 protein is CASTFTSGYTDTQYF. CDR3 sequence (DNA): TGTGCCAGCACCTTTACTAGCGGATACACAGATACGCAGTATTTT.

The chain recombines TRBV19 with TRBJ1-3; the D is unclear. The CDR3 runs 14 residues. Germline CDR1 is LNHDA and CDR2 is SQIVND (reference sequence). V gave up 3 bases and J gave up 1 base, with 7 bases separating them. CDR3 sequence (DNA): TGTGCCAGTAGTATTTCCGCATCTGGAAACACCATATATTTT. This codes for CASSISASGNTIYF.

In this sample, this clone is medium-sized. The rearrangement links TRBV20-1 to TRBJ1-2; tentative D call: TRBD1 (6 bases). The CDR3 has 11 amino acids. Germline V gene data show CDR1 as DFQATT and CDR2 as SNEGSKA (reference sequence). V gave up 7 bases and J gave up 8 bases, with 14 bases separating them. CDR3 DNA sequence: TGCAGTGTTTTGGGGGCTGGAGGCTACACCTTC. Its translation: CSVLGAGGYTF.

This chain uses TRBV7-6 with TRBJ1-3; possibly TRBD1 for D (5 bases). This CDR3 comprises 15 residues. CDR1 SGHVS and CDR2 FNYEAQ come from the germline V gene. V lost 0 bases, J lost 2 bases, and 8 bases lay in between. For the CDR3, the DNA is TGTGCCAGCAGCTTAGCGGGGGTTACTGGAAACACCATATATTTT. Protein sequence: CASSLAGVTGNTIYF.

The chain carries TRBV11-1 and TRBJ2-1; D not certain. The V and J ends lost 6 bases and 9 bases respectively, with 12 bases between them. The germline gives CDR1 SGHAT, CDR2 FQDESV (reference sequence). CDR3 length: 12 amino acids. CDR3 in amino acids: CASSSTSSEQFF. CDR3 coding DNA: TGTGCCAGCAGTTCGACTTCTTCTGAGCAGTTCTTC.

This chain joins TRBV28 and TRBJ1-3; D unclear. The V gene's germline CDR1 is MDHEN and CDR2 SYDVKM. The CDR3 extends over 16 amino acids. Trimming shortened V by 8 bases and J by 3 bases, and 20 bases separated the two germline ends. DNA of the CDR3: TGTGCCAGCCTCCTTAGTAGTTGGTATGGTGGAAACACCATATATTTT. It codes for CASLLSSWYGGNTIYF.

The gene calls are TRBV28 and TRBJ2-7; 9 bases align to TRBD1. The length of the CDR3 is 14 residues. The germline CDR1 and CDR2 sequences are MDHEN and SYDVKM. Losses at the gene ends were 4 bases for V and 6 bases for J; bases not matched to a gene: 7. The CDR3 protein is CASSWDREDTEQYF. CDR3 sequence (DNA): TGTGCCAGCAGTTGGGACAGGGAAGATACCGAGCAGTACTTC.